This record looks at one T cell receptor (beta chain) sequence and its context. The antigen is unknown. The sample comes from a study of beta chain features in type 1 diabetes. Study-level findings and limits: Among all four CD4+ subsets, Type 1 diabetes patients had TCRB CDR3s that were moderately but significantly shorter.

Reverse transcription of all isolated RNA meant that expressed TCRB transcripts were sequenced. Clones were read by immunoSEQ multiplex PCR, and TCRdb kept only the in-frame ones, dropping some. Counted here are roughly 150,000 clones, 8% to 8.5% occurring once; the ten biggest clones make up around 0.5%. The V segment lost 6 bases and the J segment 7 bases; nucleotides outside the gene matches: 12. CDR1 is MNHEY and CDR2 is SMNVEV in the germline V gene (reference sequence). This CDR3 comprises 15 residues. The receptor comes from a woman between 18 and 30 years old with type 1 diabetes. The sequencing input was central memory CD4+ T cells from blood. The chain combines TRBV27 with TRBJ2-7, with 10 bases that match TRBD2. Here the CDR3 DNA reads TGTGCCAGCAGACCTTCAGCGGGAGGGCCGCGGGAGCAGTACTTC. Translation gives CASRPSAGGPREQYF.